This T cell receptor (beta chain) was sequenced during a study of T cells in localized non-small cell lung cancer. Study outcomes and limitations: Longer overall survival was seen with higher T cell density measured in blood. Adjacent lung tissue had a median about 50 of the top 100 clones found in the tumor. Tumor showed lower T cell clonality than uninvolved adjacent lung, where it was highest. Owing to sequencing of a solitary tumor region, heterogeneity cannot be discounted.

Some clones are missing from TCRdb's copy, which holds only in-frame ones; the method was immunoSEQ multiplex PCR. The sample contains just under 700 clones, roughly 20% of which appear only once. The CDR3 totals 15 residues. V dropped 3 bases and J dropped 9 bases, with 18 bases sitting between them. Germline loops: CDR1 SGHNT, CDR2 YENEEA. This clone was seen a handful of times. The antigen is not known. The rearrangement joins TRBV11-3 to TRBJ2-1; a possible D gene is TRBD2 (7 bases). The TCR sequence derives from a male donor aged 60 or over with stage III squamous cell lung carcinoma. Sample: lung tumor tissue, taken before any cancer treatment. The CDR3 loop reads CASSLAGALGGEQFF. The CDR3 nucleotides read TGTGCCAGCAGCTTGGCGGGGGCCCTTGGCGGTGAGCAGTTCTTC.